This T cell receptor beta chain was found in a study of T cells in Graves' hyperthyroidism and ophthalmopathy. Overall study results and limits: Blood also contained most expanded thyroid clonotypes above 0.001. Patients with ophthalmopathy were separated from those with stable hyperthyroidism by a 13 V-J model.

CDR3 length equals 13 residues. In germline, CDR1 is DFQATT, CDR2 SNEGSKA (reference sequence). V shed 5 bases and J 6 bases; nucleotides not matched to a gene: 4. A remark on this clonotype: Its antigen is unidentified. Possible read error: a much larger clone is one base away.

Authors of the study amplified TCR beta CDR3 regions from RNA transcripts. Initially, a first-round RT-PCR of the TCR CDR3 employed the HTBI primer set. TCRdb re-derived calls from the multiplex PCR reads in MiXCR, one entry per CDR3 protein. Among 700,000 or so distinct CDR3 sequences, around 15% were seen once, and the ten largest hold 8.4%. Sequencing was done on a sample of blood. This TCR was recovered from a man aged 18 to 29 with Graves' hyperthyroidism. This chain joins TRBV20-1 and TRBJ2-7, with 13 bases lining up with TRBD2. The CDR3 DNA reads TGCAGTGCTTCGACTAGCGGGAGGTCCGAGCAGTACTTC. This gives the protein CSASTSGRSEQYF.